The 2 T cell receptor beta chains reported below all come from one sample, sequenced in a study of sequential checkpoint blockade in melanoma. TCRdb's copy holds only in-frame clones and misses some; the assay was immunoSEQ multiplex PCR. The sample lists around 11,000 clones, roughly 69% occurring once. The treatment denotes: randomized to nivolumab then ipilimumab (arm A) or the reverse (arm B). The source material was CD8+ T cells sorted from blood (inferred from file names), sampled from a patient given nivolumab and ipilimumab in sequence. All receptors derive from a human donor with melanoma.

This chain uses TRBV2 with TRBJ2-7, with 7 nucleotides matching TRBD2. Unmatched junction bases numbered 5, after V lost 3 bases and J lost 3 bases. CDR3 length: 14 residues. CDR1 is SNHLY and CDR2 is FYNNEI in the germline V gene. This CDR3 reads CASSEGGVRYEQYF. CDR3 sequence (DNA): TGTGCCAGCAGTGAGGGGGGGGTCCGCTACGAGCAGTACTTC.

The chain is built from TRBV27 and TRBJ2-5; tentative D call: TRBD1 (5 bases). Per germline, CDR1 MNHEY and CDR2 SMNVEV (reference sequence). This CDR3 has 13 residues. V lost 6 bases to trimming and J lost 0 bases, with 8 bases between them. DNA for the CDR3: TGTGCCAGCAGGCGACAGCACCAAGAGACCCAGTACTTC. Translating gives CASRRQHQETQYF.